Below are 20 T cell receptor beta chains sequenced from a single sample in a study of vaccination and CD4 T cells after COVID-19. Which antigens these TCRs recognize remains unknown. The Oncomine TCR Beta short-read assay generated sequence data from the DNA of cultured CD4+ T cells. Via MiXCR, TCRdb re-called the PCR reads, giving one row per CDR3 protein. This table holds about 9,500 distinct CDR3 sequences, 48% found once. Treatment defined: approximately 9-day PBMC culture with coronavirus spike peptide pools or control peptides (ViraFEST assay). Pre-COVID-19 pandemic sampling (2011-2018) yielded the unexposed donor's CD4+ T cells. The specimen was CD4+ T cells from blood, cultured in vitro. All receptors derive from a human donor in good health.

The chain's CDR3 is CASSLVSSSNEKLFF. In DNA form, the CDR3 reads TGTGCCAGCAGCCTCGTAAGCAGTTCTAATGAAAAACTGTTTTTT. V is TRBV7-2 and J is TRBJ1-4; D is undetermined. This CDR3 is built from 15 residues. The V gene's germline CDR1 is SGHTA and CDR2 FQGNSA. Trimming cost V 5 bases and J 3 bases, with 13 bases left between them. Variable domain in full (rest from reference TRBV7-2 and TRBJ1-4): GAGVSQSPSNKVTEKGKDVELRCDPISGHTALYWYRQSLGQGLEFLIYFQGNSAPDKSGLPSDRFSAERTGGSVSTLTIQRTQQEDSAVYLCASSLVSSSNEKLFFGSGTQLSVL.

The CDR3 DNA reads TGTGCCAGCGCCCGACTAGCGGGGGCGTCCTACGAGCAGTACTTC. Protein: CASARLAGASYEQYF. The rearrangement joins TRBV6-2 or TRBV6-3 to TRBJ2-7; TRBD2 matches at 12 bases. There are 15 residues in the CDR3. Germline V gene data show CDR1 as MNHEY and CDR2 as SVGEGT. Losses at the gene ends were 8 bases for V and 1 base for J; bases not matched to a gene: 6.

In DNA, the CDR3 is TGCAGTGCTAGAGTCCACTCTGGAAACACCATATATTTT. It specifies CSARVHSGNTIYF. The chain recombines TRBV20-1 with TRBJ1-3; D unclear. Trimming removed 1 base from V and 0 bases from J, with 4 bases in between. Per the germline V gene, CDR1 is DFQATT and CDR2 is SNEGSKA (reference sequence). The length of the CDR3 is 13 residues.

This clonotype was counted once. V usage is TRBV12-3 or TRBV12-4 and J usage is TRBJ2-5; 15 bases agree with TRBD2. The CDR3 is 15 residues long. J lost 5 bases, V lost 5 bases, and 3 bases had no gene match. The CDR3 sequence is CASSPGTSGGETQYF. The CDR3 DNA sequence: TGTGCCAGCAGTCCCGGGACTAGCGGGGGGGAGACCCAGTACTTC.

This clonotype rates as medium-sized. This chain's CDR3 is CATSGTGSRQPQHF. In DNA form, the CDR3 reads TGTGCCACCAGCGGGACAGGGTCCCGTCAGCCCCAGCATTTT. This sequence joins TRBV15 and TRBJ1-5, with TRBD1 matching over 9 bases. CDR3 size: 14 residues. CDR1 LNHNV and CDR2 YYDKDF come from the germline V gene (reference sequence). V was clipped by 5 bases and J by 6 bases; unmatched bases: 5.

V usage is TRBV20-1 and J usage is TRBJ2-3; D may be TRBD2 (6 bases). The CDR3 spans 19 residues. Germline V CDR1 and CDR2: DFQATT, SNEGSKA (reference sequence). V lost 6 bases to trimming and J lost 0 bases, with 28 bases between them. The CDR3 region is CSANLISRRGRRSTDTQYF. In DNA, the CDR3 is TGCAGTGCGAATCTTATCTCCCGGAGGGGCCGGCGGAGCACAGATACGCAGTATTTT.

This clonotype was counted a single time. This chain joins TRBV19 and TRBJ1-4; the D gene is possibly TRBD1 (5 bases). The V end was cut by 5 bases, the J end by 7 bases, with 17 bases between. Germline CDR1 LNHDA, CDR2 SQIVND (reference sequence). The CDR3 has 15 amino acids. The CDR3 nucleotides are TGTGCCAGTAGTCCTGGGACCGGGGTGTTTGAAAAACTGTTTTTT. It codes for CASSPGTGVFEKLFF.

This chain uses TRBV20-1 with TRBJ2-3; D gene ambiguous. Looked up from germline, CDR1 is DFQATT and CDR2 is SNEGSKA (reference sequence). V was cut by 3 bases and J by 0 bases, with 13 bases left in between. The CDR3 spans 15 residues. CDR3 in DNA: TGCAGTGCTAGTTGGGCCAAGGGAAGCACAGATACGCAGTATTTT. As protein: CSASWAKGSTDTQYF.

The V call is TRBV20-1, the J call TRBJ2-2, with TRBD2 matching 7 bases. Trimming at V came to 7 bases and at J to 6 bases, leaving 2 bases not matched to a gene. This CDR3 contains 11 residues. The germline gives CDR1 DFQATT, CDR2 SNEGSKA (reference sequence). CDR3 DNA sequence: TGCAGTGTGGGGGGGGCCGGGGAGCTGTTTTTT. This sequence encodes CSVGGAGELFF.

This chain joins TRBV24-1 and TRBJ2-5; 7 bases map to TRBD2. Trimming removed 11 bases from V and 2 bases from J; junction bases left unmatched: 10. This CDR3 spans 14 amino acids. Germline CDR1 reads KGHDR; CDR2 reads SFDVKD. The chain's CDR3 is CAREGLPPQETQYF. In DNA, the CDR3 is TGTGCCAGAGAGGGACTACCTCCTCAAGAGACCCAGTACTTC.

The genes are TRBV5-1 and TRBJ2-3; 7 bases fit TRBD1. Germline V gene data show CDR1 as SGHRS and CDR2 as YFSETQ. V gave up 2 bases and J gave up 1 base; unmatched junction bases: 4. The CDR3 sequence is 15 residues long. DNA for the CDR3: TGCGCCAGCAGCTTAAGGGGGCTACGCACAGATACGCAGTATTTT. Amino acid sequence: CASSLRGLRTDTQYF.

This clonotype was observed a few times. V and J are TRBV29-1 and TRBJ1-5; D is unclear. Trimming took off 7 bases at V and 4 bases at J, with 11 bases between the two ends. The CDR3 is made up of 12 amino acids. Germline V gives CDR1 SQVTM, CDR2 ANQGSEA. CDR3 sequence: CSAGGLNQPQHF. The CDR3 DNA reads TGCAGCGCGGGAGGCCTAAATCAGCCCCAGCATTTT.

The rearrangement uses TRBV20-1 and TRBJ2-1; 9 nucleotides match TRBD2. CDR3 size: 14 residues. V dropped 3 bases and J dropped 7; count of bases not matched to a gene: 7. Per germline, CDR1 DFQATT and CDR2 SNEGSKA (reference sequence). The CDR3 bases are TGCAGTGCTAGGAGAGCGGGAGGATTTAATGAGCAGTTCTTC. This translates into CSARRAGGFNEQFF.

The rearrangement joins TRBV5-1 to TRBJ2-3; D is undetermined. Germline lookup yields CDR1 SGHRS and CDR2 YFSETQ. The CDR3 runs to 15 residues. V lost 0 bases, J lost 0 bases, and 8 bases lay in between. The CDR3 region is CASSLVRSSTDTQYF. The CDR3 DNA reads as TGCGCCAGCAGCTTGGTCCGCAGTAGCACAGATACGCAGTATTTT. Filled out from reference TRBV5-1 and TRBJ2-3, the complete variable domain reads KAGVTQTPRYLIKTRGQQVTLSCSPISGHRSVSWYQQTPGQGLQFLFEYFSETQRNKGNFPGRFSGRQFSNSRSEMNVSTLELGDSALYLCASSLVRSSTDTQYFGPGTRLTVL.

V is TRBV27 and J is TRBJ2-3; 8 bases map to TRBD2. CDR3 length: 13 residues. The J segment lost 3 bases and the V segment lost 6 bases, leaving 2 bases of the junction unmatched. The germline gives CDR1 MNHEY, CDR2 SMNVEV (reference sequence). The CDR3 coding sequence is TGTGCCAGCAGGGCTAGCGGGACAGATACGCAGTATTTT. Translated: CASRASGTDTQYF.

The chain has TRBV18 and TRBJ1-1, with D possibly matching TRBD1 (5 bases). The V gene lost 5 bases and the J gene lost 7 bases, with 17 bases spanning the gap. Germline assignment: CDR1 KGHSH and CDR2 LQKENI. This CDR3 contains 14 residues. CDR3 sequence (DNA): TGTGCCAGCTCAGAGACTCATAATGGGGGTGAAGCTTTCTTT. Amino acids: CASSETHNGGEAFF.

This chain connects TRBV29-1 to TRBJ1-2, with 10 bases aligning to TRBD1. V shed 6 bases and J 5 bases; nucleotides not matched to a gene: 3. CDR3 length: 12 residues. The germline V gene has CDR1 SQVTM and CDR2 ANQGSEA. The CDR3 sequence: CSVGGQGYGYTF. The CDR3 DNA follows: TGCAGCGTCGGGGGACAGGGGTATGGCTACACCTTC. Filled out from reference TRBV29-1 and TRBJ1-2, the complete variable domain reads SAVISQKPSRDICQRGTSLTIQCQVDSQVTMMFWYRQQPGQSLTLIATANQGSEATYESGFVIDKFPISRPNLTFSTLTVSNMSPEDSSIYLCSVGGQGYGYTFGSGTRLTVV.

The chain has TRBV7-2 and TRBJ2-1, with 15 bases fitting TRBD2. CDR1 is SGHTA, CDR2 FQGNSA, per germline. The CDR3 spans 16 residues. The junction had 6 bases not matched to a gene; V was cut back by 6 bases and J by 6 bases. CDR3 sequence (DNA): TGTGCCAGCAGACGGACTAGCGGGGGGGCTGGCAATGAGCAGTTCTTC. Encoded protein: CASRRTSGGAGNEQFF. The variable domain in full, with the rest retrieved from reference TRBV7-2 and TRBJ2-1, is GAGVSQSPSNKVTEKGKDVELRCDPISGHTALYWYRQSLGQGLEFLIYFQGNSAPDKSGLPSDRFSAERTGGSVSTLTIQRTQQEDSAVYLCASRRTSGGAGNEQFFGPGTRLTVL.

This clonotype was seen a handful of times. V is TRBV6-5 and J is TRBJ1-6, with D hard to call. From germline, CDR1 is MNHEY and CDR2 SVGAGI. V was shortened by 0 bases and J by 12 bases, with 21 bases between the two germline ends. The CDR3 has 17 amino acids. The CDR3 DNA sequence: TGTGCCAGCAGTTACTCTGCTTCTGTACCCTATCCAGGACCCCTCCACTTT. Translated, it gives CASSYSASVPYPGPLHF.

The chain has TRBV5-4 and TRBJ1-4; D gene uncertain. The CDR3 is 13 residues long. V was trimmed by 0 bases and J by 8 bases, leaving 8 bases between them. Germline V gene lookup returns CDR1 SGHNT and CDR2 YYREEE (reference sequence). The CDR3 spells CASSLALGEKLFF. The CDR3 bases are TGTGCCAGCAGCTTGGCTCTAGGGGAAAAACTGTTTTTT.